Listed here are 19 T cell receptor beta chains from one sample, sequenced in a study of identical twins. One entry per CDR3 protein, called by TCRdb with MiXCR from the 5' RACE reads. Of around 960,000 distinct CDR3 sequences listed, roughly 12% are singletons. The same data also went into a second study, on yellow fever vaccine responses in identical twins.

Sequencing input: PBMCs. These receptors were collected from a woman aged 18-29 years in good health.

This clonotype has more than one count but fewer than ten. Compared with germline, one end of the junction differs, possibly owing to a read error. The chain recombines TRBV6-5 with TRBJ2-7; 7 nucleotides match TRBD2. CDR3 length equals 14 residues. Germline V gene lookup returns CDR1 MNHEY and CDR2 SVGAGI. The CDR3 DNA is TGTGCCAGCAGTCACTCAGGCGGGAGCTACGAGCAGTACTTC. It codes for CASSHSGGSYEQYF.

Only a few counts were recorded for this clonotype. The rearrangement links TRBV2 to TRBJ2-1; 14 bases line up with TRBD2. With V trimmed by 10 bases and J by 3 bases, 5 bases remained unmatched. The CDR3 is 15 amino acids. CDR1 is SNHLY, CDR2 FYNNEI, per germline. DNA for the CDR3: TGTGCCACCGGACTAGCGGGGGGCTACTACAATGAGCAGTTCTTC. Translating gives CATGLAGGYYNEQFF.

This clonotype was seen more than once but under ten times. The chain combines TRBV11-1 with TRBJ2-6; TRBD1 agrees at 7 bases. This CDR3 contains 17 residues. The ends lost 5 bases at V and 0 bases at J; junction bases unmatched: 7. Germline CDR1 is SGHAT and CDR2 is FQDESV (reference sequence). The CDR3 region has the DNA TGTGCCAGCAGCCCAAAGGACAGGAGCTCTGGGGCCAACGTCCTGACTTTC. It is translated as CASSPKDRSSGANVLTF.

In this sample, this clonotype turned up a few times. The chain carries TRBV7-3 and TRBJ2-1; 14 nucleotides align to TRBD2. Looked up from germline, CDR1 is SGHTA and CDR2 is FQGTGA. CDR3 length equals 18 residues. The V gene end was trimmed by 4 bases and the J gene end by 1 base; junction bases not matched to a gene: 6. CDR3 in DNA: TGTGCCAGCAGCTCGCCAGGACTAGCGGGAGGTTCCTACAATGAGCAGTTCTTC. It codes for CASSSPGLAGGSYNEQFF.

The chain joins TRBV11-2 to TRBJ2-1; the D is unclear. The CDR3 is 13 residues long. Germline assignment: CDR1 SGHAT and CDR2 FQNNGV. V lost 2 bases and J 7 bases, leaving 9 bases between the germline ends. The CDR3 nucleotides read TGTGCCAGCAGCTTAATCCCCGAAAATGAGCAGTTCTTC. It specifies CASSLIPENEQFF.

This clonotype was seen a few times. The CDR3 DNA is TGTGCCAGCAGCCACACCGTGACTAGCGGGAGAGTGCGGGAGCAGTTCTTC. Its protein is CASSHTVTSGRVREQFF. This rearrangement joins TRBV3-1 to TRBJ2-1; 12 bases are shared with TRBD2. The length of the CDR3 is 17 residues. CDR1 and CDR2 (germline): LGHDT, YNNKEL (reference sequence). After removal of 3 bases from V and 10 bases from J, the junction contained 13 bases not matched to a gene.

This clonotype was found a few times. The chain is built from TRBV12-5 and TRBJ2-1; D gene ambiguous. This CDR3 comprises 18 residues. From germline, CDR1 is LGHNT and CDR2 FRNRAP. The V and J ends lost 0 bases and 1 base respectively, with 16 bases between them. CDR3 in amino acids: CASGLVRLTPVSYNEQFF. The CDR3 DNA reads TGTGCTAGTGGTTTGGTACGTCTGACCCCAGTTTCCTACAATGAGCAGTTCTTC.

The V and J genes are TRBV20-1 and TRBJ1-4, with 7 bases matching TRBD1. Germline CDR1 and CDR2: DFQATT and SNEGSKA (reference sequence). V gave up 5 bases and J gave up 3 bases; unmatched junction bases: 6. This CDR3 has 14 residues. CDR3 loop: CSAFDRVSNEKLFF. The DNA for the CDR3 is TGCAGTGCTTTCGACAGGGTGTCTAATGAAAAACTGTTTTTT.

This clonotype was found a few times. In DNA, the CDR3 is TGTGCCAGCAGCTCCGCGGGCGCTGGAAACACCATATATTTT. Protein: CASSSAGAGNTIYF. The genes are TRBV6-1 and TRBJ1-3, with D hard to call. The CDR3 totals 14 residues. Per the germline V gene, CDR1 is MNHNS and CDR2 is SASEGT. Deletions cut 6 bases from V and 2 bases from J, with 11 bases between.

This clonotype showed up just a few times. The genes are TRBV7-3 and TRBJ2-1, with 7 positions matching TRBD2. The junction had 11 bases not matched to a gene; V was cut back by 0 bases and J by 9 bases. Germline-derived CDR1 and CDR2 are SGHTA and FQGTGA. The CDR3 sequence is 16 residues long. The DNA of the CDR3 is TGTGCCAGCAGCTTAACTCCCTGGGGCGGGAGCGGTGAGCAGTTCTTC. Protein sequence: CASSLTPWGGSGEQFF.

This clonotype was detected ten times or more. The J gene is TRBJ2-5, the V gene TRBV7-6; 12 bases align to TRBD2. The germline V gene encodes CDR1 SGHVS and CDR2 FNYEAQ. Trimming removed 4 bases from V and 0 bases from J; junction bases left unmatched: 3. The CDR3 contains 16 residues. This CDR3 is CASSSRLAGDQETQYF. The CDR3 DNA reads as TGTGCCAGCAGCTCGAGACTAGCGGGGGACCAAGAGACCCAGTACTTC.

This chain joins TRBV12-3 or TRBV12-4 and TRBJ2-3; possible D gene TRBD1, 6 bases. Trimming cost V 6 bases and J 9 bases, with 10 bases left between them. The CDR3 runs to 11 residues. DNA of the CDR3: TGTGCCAGCAGGACAGGCTTCACGCAGTATTTT. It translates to CASRTGFTQYF.

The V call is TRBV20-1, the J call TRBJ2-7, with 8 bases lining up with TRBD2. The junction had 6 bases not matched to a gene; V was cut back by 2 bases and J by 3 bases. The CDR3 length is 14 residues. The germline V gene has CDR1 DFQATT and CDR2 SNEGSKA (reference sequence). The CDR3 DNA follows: TGCAGTGCTAGACCTAGCGGGTCCTTCTACGAGCAGTACTTC. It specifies CSARPSGSFYEQYF.

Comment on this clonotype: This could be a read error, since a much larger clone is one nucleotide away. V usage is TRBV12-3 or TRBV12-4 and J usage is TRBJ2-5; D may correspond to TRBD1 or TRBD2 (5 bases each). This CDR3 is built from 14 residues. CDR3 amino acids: CASSPGRIQENQYF. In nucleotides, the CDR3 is TGTGCCAGCAGCCCGGGACGGATCCAAGAGAACCAGTACTTC.

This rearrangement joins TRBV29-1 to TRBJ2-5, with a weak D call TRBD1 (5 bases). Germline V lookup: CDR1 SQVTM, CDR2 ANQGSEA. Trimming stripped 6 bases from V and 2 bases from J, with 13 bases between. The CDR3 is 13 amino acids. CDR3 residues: CSVSGHRQETQYF. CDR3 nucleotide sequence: TGCAGCGTCAGTGGACATCGACAAGAGACCCAGTACTTC. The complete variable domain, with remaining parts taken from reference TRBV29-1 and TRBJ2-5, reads SAVISQKPSRDICQRGTSLTIQCQVDSQVTMMFWYRQQPGQSLTLIATANQGSEATYESGFVIDKFPISRPNLTFSTLTVSNMSPEDSSIYLCSVSGHRQETQYFGPGTRLLVL.

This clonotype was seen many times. CDR3 nucleotides: TGTGCCAGCAGTTTAGCACCGGGGACTAATTCACCCCTCCACTTT. The encoded protein is CASSLAPGTNSPLHF. This rearrangement joins TRBV12-3 or TRBV12-4 to TRBJ1-6; TRBD1 might be the D (5 bases). This CDR3 has 15 residues. V lost 0 bases to trimming and J lost 6 bases, with 9 bases between them.

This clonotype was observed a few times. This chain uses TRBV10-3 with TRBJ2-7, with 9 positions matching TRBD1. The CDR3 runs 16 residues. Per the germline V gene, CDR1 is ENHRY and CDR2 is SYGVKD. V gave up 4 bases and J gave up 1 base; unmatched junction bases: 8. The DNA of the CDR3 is TGTGCCATCAGTGCAACAGGACAGGGGACGTCCTACGAGCAGTACTTC. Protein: CAISATGQGTSYEQYF.

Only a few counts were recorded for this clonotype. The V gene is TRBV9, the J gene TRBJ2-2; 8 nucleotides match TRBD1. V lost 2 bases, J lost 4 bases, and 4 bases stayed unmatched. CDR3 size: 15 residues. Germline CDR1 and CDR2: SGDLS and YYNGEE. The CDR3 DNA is TGTGCCAGCAGCGTTGGACAGGGATTCACCGGGGAGCTGTTTTTT. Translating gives CASSVGQGFTGELFF. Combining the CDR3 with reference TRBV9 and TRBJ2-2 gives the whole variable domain DSGVTQTPKHLITATGQRVTLRCSPRSGDLSVYWYQQSLDQGLQFLIQYYNGEERAKGNILERFSAQQFPDLHSELNLSSLELGDSALYFCASSVGQGFTGELFFGEGSRLTVL.

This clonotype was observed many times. CDR3 in amino acids: CASSLSNSGSGNTIYF. CDR3 DNA: TGCGCCAGCAGCTTGAGTAACAGTGGCTCTGGAAACACCATATATTTT. The chain joins TRBV5-1 to TRBJ1-3, with D unclear. The CDR3 runs to 16 residues. Germline assignment: CDR1 SGHRS and CDR2 YFSETQ. Trimming removed 1 base from V and 0 bases from J, with 11 bases in between.